This paragraph reports one TCR beta chain. CDR1 and CDR2 from the germline V gene are SQVTM and ANQGSEA. V lost 4 bases and J lost 6, with 13 bases in between. The CDR3 is 12 residues long. This specimen belongs to a study of cytomegalovirus exposure and HLA in healthy donors. The overall study: Caucasian-associated ancestry cluster membership applied to just over 80% of approximately 420 genotyped donors.

The PCR employed 60 Vbeta primers together with 13 Jbeta primers. Some clones are missing from TCRdb's copy, which holds only in-frame ones; the method was immunoSEQ multiplex PCR. The sample lists 130,000 to 150,000 clones, approximately 82% occurring once. The clonotype comes from a woman aged 60-75 years in good health and CMV-seropositive. Sequenced input: PBMCs. The J gene is TRBJ2-7, the V gene TRBV29-1; D might be TRBD1 (5 bases). DNA of the CDR3: TGCAGCGTTGTGGGGCTACCTCGCGAGCAGTACTTC. This sequence encodes CSVVGLPREQYF.